Given below is one T cell receptor beta chain in context. No antigen is known for it. The CDR3 is 15 residues long. Germline CDR1 GTSNPN, CDR2 SVGIG (reference sequence). The V and J ends lost 3 bases and 5 bases, in that order; junction bases with no gene match: 7. This sample is drawn from a study of OX40 agonist ivuxolimab in advanced cancers. Overall study findings and caveats: Expanded clones belonging to CD8+ T cells outnumbered, on average, those of CD4+.

TCRdb's copy holds only in-frame clones and misses some; the assay was immunoSEQ multiplex PCR. The top ten clones hold roughly 1.3% of a sample with about 72,000 clones, about 90% of them seen once. The chain employs TRBV30 and TRBJ1-5; 10 bases map to TRBD1. This material consisted of CD4+ or CD8+ T cells sorted from blood, taken in a trial of the OX40 agonist ivuxolimab. This sequence was found in an adult with an advanced solid tumor such as melanoma, head and neck, liver or kidney cancer. The CDR3 DNA follows: TGTGCCTGGAGCCGGGGGACAGGGGATTATCAGCCCCAGCATTTT. The encoded protein is CAWSRGTGDYQPQHF.